This T cell receptor (beta chain) is from a study of technical replicates of blood from a handful of donors. Some clones are missing from TCRdb's copy, which holds only in-frame ones; the method was immunoSEQ multiplex PCR. The sample yields tens of thousands of clones, just under 90% seen once. Per the germline V gene, CDR1 is LGHNA and CDR2 is YSLEER. V lost 5 bases and J lost 3; bases outside the gene matches: 3. The length of the CDR3 is 13 residues. The rearrangement links TRBV4-3 to TRBJ2-7, with TRBD1 identical over 8 bases. This TCR came from a human donor in good health. Some clones in this sample may be carry-over from other donors' samples. Sequenced sample: PBMCs. This CDR3 is CASSDRGGYEQYF. CDR3 DNA sequence: TGCGCCAGCAGCGACAGGGGCGGCTACGAGCAGTACTTC.